These 31 T cell receptor beta chains share one sample of origin, sequenced in a study of T cell changes during pregnancy in multiple sclerosis (dated by TCRdb to the late 2010s). Libraries were made using the immunoSEQ multiplex PCR assay. As stored in TCRdb, this immuneACCESS dataset retains in-frame rearrangements with V and J assigned. A fraction of the clones does not appear; measured against another copy, unresolved V genes explain less than half of the discrepancy, and the remainder lacks a known reason. Here the sample has approximately 92,000 clones; 80% to 95% occur a single time. In total, the top ten clones hold less than 2% of the sample. Here the sequenced sample was peripheral blood, taken in the first trimester of pregnancy. The receptors originated from a female donor with multiple sclerosis, enrolled in a pregnancy study.

This sequence joins TRBV18 and TRBJ1-1; D unresolved. V was shortened by 4 bases and J by 0 bases, with 12 bases between the two germline ends. The germline V gene encodes CDR1 KGHSH and CDR2 LQKENI. This CDR3 has 15 amino acids. The DNA of the CDR3 is TGTGCCAGCTCACAGTCGCCAGTAATGAACACTGAAGCTTTCTTT. Translating it yields CASSQSPVMNTEAFF.

The V and J genes are TRBV7-8 and TRBJ2-3; D ambiguous. Trimming took off 4 bases at V and 3 bases at J, with 8 bases between the two ends. In germline, CDR1 is SGHVS, CDR2 FQNEAQ. This CDR3 has 13 residues. The CDR3 spells CASSSSATDTQYF. CDR3 in DNA: TGTGCCAGCAGCTCTTCAGCGACAGATACGCAGTATTTT.

Only one count was recorded for this clone. The chain carries TRBV2 and TRBJ2-3; 8 bases line up with TRBD1. The CDR3 is 14 residues long. V shed 7 bases, J shed 4 bases, and the junction held 7 bases outside the gene matches. Germline V gene lookup returns CDR1 SNHLY and CDR2 FYNNEI. CDR3 in amino acids: CASNRQGRSDTQYF. The CDR3 DNA reads as TGTGCCAGCAACAGACAGGGGCGGTCAGATACGCAGTATTTT.

The CDR3 DNA follows: TGTGCCAGCACCACCGGACTAGCTGAGGGAGAGACCCAGTACTTC. Protein sequence: CASTTGLAEGETQYF. V gene TRBV2 combines with J gene TRBJ2-5; 8 positions match TRBD2. V lost 7 bases and J lost 4; bases outside the gene matches: 11. Germline-derived CDR1 and CDR2 are SNHLY and FYNNEI. There are 15 residues in the CDR3.

The chain has TRBV27 and TRBJ2-7; possible D gene TRBD2, 6 bases. Germline V gene data show CDR1 as MNHEY and CDR2 as SMNVEV (reference sequence). The CDR3 is made up of 13 amino acids. V was trimmed by 3 bases and J by 4 bases, leaving 10 bases between them. The DNA of the CDR3 is TGTGCCAGCAGTTTCCAGCTAGCGTACGAGCAGTACTTC. It codes for CASSFQLAYEQYF.

This clone came up once. The rearrangement uses TRBV5-1 and TRBJ2-7; maybe TRBD1 (6 bases). Germline CDR1 is SGHRS and CDR2 is YFSETQ. Deletions cut 2 bases from V and 2 bases from J, with 20 bases between. The CDR3 consists of 17 residues. The CDR3 DNA reads TGCGCCAGCAGCTTAGGACAGCTCCGGGACCATACCTACGAGCAGTACTTC. Amino acid sequence: CASSLGQLRDHTYEQYF. The whole variable domain, filled in from reference TRBV5-1 and TRBJ2-7, reads KAGVTQTPRYLIKTRGQQVTLSCSPISGHRSVSWYQQTPGQGLQFLFEYFSETQRNKGNFPGRFSGRQFSNSRSEMNVSTLELGDSALYLCASSLGQLRDHTYEQYFGPGTRLTVT.

The chain carries TRBV19 and TRBJ2-3, with 10 bases matching TRBD1. Germline V gene lookup returns CDR1 LNHDA and CDR2 SQIVND (reference sequence). V shed 4 bases and J 3 bases; nucleotides not matched to a gene: 4. This CDR3 comprises 15 residues. The CDR3 DNA is TGTGCCAGTAGTAAGGGACAGGGGTATACAGATACGCAGTATTTT. It yields the protein CASSKGQGYTDTQYF.

The chain employs TRBV9 and TRBJ2-6, with 9 bases fitting TRBD1. The CDR3 sequence is 21 residues long. Germline V gene sequence: CDR1 SGDLS, CDR2 YYNGEE. J was trimmed by 3 bases and V by 2 bases; bases with no gene match: 18. CDR3 residues: CASSVISPGQGRGGGANVLTF. The CDR3, as DNA: TGTGCCAGCAGCGTGATCTCTCCGGGACAGGGTCGAGGTGGTGGGGCCAACGTCCTGACTTTC.

This clone was recorded only once. This sequence joins TRBV4-2 and TRBJ1-2, with 7 bases identical to TRBD1. CDR3 length equals 16 residues. Germline V gives CDR1 LGHNA, CDR2 YNFKEQ. The V segment lost 6 bases and the J segment 4 bases; nucleotides outside the gene matches: 14. CDR3 in amino acids: CASRPEGGRSPYGYTF. In DNA form, the CDR3 reads TGTGCCAGCAGGCCCGAAGGGGGCAGGTCCCCCTATGGCTACACCTTC.

This CDR3 reads CASSGPGTGNSYEQYF. DNA of the CDR3: TGCGCCAGCAGCGGCCCCGGGACTGGCAACTCCTACGAGCAGTACTTC. The rearrangement links TRBV5-1 to TRBJ2-7, with a tentative D call TRBD2 (6 bases). This CDR3 spans 16 amino acids. In germline, CDR1 is SGHRS, CDR2 YFSETQ. The V gene lost 4 bases and the J gene lost 0 bases, with 17 bases spanning the gap.

The V and J genes are TRBV5-1 and TRBJ2-3, with D perhaps matching TRBD1 (6 bases). Between the trimmed V and J ends, which lost 0 bases and 3 bases, there was a span of 8 bases. The CDR3 has 14 residues. Germline assignment: CDR1 SGHRS and CDR2 YFSETQ. The DNA of the CDR3 is TGCGCCAGCAGCTTGGACAGGGAAACAGATACGCAGTATTTT. Protein sequence: CASSLDRETDTQYF.

For the CDR3, the DNA is TGTGCCAGCAGCAAACCTAGCGGGAGCGAGCAGTACTTC. It is translated as CASSKPSGSEQYF. This chain connects TRBV21-1 to TRBJ2-7; the D call TRBD2 from the table was never checked on the DNA. TRBV21-1 is designated a pseudogene. The CDR3 is 13 amino acids.

The genes are TRBV6-1 and TRBJ2-2; D not resolved. The V end lost 3 bases, the J end lost 1 base, and 9 bases lay between the germline ends. The CDR3 contains 15 residues. CDR1 and CDR2 (germline): MNHNS, SASEGT. This CDR3 reads CASSEAGLNTGELFF. The CDR3 DNA reads as TGTGCCAGCAGTGAGGCAGGCCTGAACACCGGGGAGCTGTTTTTT.

CDR3 amino acids: CASSGQGVPNTEAFF. DNA for the CDR3: TGTGCCAGCAGCGGGCAGGGGGTCCCGAACACTGAAGCTTTCTTT. The chain links TRBV9 to TRBJ1-1; 7 bases map to TRBD1. Germline lookup yields CDR1 SGDLS and CDR2 YYNGEE. The CDR3 is 15 residues long. V trimming: 3 bases; J trimming: 1 base; junction bases outside the gene matches: 6.

The rearrangement joins TRBV5-1 to TRBJ1-1; D is perhaps TRBD1 (5 bases). Germline CDR1 is SGHRS and CDR2 is YFSETQ. The CDR3 is 13 amino acids. V was shortened by 5 bases and J by 0 bases, with 8 bases between the two germline ends. The CDR3 loop is CASRLTVNTEAFF. CDR3 nucleotide sequence: TGCGCCAGCAGGTTGACAGTGAACACTGAAGCTTTCTTT.

The chain joins TRBV7-8 to TRBJ1-1, with 7 bases fitting TRBD1. The CDR3 is 15 residues long. The J segment lost 9 bases and the V segment lost 5 bases, leaving 15 bases of the junction unmatched. CDR1 and CDR2 (germline): SGHVS, FQNEAQ. The CDR3 is CASSPLAGGFSQAFF. For the CDR3, the DNA is TGTGCCAGCAGCCCCCTGGCAGGGGGGTTTTCCCAAGCTTTCTTT.

The chain links TRBV5-6 to TRBJ1-2; 9 positions agree with TRBD1. V dropped 3 bases and J dropped 5; count of bases not matched to a gene: 5. This CDR3 is 14 amino acids long. CDR1 is SGHDT and CDR2 is YYEEEE in the germline V gene. CDR3: CASSSRGQGYGYTF. CDR3 nucleotides: TGTGCCAGCAGCTCCCGTGGACAGGGGTATGGCTACACCTTC.

The rearrangement links TRBV5-5 to TRBJ2-7; D possibly corresponds to TRBD2 (6 bases). The CDR3 has 14 residues. The V end was cut by 4 bases, the J end by 1 base, with 12 bases between. The germline CDR1 and CDR2 sequences are SGHKS and YYEKEE (reference sequence). CDR3 coding DNA: TGTGCCAGCAGCGCGGGACTTCAGTCCTACGAGCAGTACTTC. The encoded protein is CASSAGLQSYEQYF.

V gene TRBV4-1 combines with J gene TRBJ2-7, with 10 positions matching TRBD2. V lost 2 bases, J lost 2 bases, and 6 bases stayed unmatched. Germline lookup yields CDR1 MGHRA and CDR2 YSYEKL. There are 16 residues in the CDR3. The CDR3 loop is CASSQPLAGDPYEQYF. The CDR3 coding sequence is TGCGCCAGCAGCCAACCTCTAGCGGGGGACCCCTACGAGCAGTACTTC.

The V gene is TRBV30, the J gene TRBJ2-1; a weak D match, TRBD2 (5 bases). The V gene's germline CDR1 is GTSNPN and CDR2 SVGIG (reference sequence). The CDR3 covers 16 residues. Trimming cost V 0 bases and J 0 bases, with 12 bases left between them. The CDR3 DNA follows: TGTGCCTGGAGTGTGCAGCGGTTGTCCTCCTACAATGAGCAGTTCTTC. Translation gives CAWSVQRLSSYNEQFF.

This clone was seen only a few times. This chain links TRBV7-2 with TRBJ1-1; no reliable D call. Germline CDR1 and CDR2: SGHTA and FQGNSA. Deletions cut 0 bases from V and 1 base from J, with 3 bases between. This CDR3 region has 13 residues. CDR3 nucleotides: TGTGCCAGCAGCTTAGCACAGAACACTGAAGCTTTCTTT. This translates into CASSLAQNTEAFF.

The genes are TRBV25-1 and TRBJ1-1; D may be TRBD1 (6 bases). CDR1 and CDR2 (germline): MGHDK, SYGVNS. Between the trimmed V and J ends, which lost 3 bases and 4 bases, there was a span of 15 bases. The CDR3 extends over 15 amino acids. The CDR3 DNA reads TGTGCCAGCAGTGAGGCCAGGGGATTAGTCACTGAAGCTTTCTTT. Residues: CASSEARGLVTEAFF.

The V call is TRBV5-1, the J call TRBJ2-7; 11 bases match TRBD2. J lost 6 bases, V lost 0 bases, and 8 bases had no gene match. CDR3 length: 16 residues. Germline V CDR1 and CDR2: SGHRS, YFSETQ. This chain's CDR3 is CASSLDGLAGGSEQYF. Here the CDR3 DNA reads TGCGCCAGCAGCTTGGATGGGCTAGCGGGAGGAAGCGAGCAGTACTTC.

The rearrangement uses TRBV30 and TRBJ2-7; D is perhaps TRBD1 (5 bases). Trimming cost V 2 bases and J 3 bases, with 23 bases left between them. In germline, CDR1 is GTSNPN, CDR2 SVGIG (reference sequence). The CDR3 runs 17 residues. CDR3 residues: CAWSPNPKQAPVYEQYF. CDR3 in DNA: TGTGCCTGGAGTCCGAATCCCAAACAGGCCCCCGTCTACGAGCAGTACTTC.

The rearrangement links TRBV10-2 to TRBJ2-7, with 7 bases that match TRBD2. This CDR3 is 15 amino acids long. Germline CDR1 and CDR2: WSHSY and SAAADI. Trimming took 6 bases from V and 0 from J; bases not matched to a gene: 8. The CDR3 sequence: CASRVGLAASYEQYF. CDR3 nucleotide sequence: TGCGCCAGCAGAGTCGGGCTAGCGGCCTCCTACGAGCAGTACTTC.

The rearrangement joins TRBV9 to TRBJ2-7; 9 nucleotides match TRBD2. The CDR3 has 15 amino acids. V shed 3 bases, J shed 1 base, and the junction held 5 bases outside the gene matches. Germline CDR1 SGDLS, CDR2 YYNGEE. The CDR3 coding sequence is TGTGCCAGCAGCGCCACTAGCGGGTATTCCTACGAGCAGTACTTC. Amino acid sequence: CASSATSGYSYEQYF. Variable domain in full (rest from reference TRBV9 and TRBJ2-7): DSGVTQTPKHLITATGQRVTLRCSPRSGDLSVYWYQQSLDQGLQFLIQYYNGEERAKGNILERFSAQQFPDLHSELNLSSLELGDSALYFCASSATSGYSYEQYFGPGTRLTVT.

The chain has TRBV18 and TRBJ1-1; weak D call: TRBD1 (6 bases). The CDR3 contains 13 residues. The germline V and J ends were trimmed by 4 bases and 8 bases, with 14 bases remaining between them. Germline V CDR1 and CDR2: KGHSH, LQKENI. CDR3 in DNA: TGTGCCAGCTCACGGTTCGATGGACAGGAAGCTTTCTTT. Protein product: CASSRFDGQEAFF.

The chain links TRBV27 to TRBJ2-7; TRBD1 matches at 8 bases. CDR3 size: 15 residues. With V trimmed by 1 base and J by 4 bases, 6 bases remained unmatched. Germline V lookup: CDR1 MNHEY, CDR2 SMNVEV (reference sequence). The CDR3 reads CASSLWGQDIYEQYF. The CDR3 DNA reads TGTGCCAGCAGTTTATGGGGACAGGACATTTACGAGCAGTACTTC.

The CDR3 coding sequence is TGTGCCAGTAGGACTCCTTCGGGCACTGAAGCTTTCTTT. It is translated as CASRTPSGTEAFF. This chain joins TRBV19 and TRBJ1-1; the D is unclear. Germline V gene sequence: CDR1 LNHDA, CDR2 SQIVND (reference sequence). V was clipped by 6 bases and J by 4 bases, with 12 bases between them. CDR3 size: 13 residues.

The chain links TRBV4-2 to TRBJ1-1; D uncertain. This CDR3 is built from 15 residues. The germline gives CDR1 LGHNA, CDR2 YNFKEQ. The V and J ends lost 0 bases and 2 bases respectively, with 10 bases between them. The chain's CDR3 is CASSQDPSLNTEAFF. Written as DNA, the CDR3 is TGTGCCAGCAGCCAAGACCCCTCCCTAAACACTGAAGCTTTCTTT.

J is TRBJ2-5 and V is TRBV9; TRBD2 matches at 8 bases. The CDR3 runs 15 residues. J lost 4 bases, V lost 0 bases, and 5 bases had no gene match. Germline V lookup: CDR1 SGDLS, CDR2 YYNGEE. CDR3: CASSVGVLAGETQYF. In nucleotides, the CDR3 is TGTGCCAGCAGCGTAGGAGTTCTAGCGGGAGAGACCCAGTACTTC.